One and the same sample provided the 15 T cell receptor beta chains below, sequenced in a study of technical replicates of blood from a few donors. Libraries were prepared by immunoSEQ multiplex PCR; TCRdb keeps only in-frame clonotypes and omits some of them. The sample has some 96,000 clones, approximately 94% seen once. Sequenced: T cells isolated from PBMCs. The receptors were sampled from a human donor in good health.

The V gene is TRBV21-1, the J gene TRBJ1-5; the table names TRBD1, a call not compared with the DNA. TRBV21-1 is deemed a pseudogene. This CDR3 is 15 amino acids long. The CDR3 DNA is TGTGCCATCCACAAAGGGGATCGCTCAAATCAGCCCCAGCATTTT. Its protein product is CAIHKGDRSNQPQHF.

DNA for the CDR3: TGTGCCAGCAGTTTTCCTATCGACAGGGTCCCTAGGGGTGAGCAGTTCTTC. Its translation: CASSFPIDRVPRGEQFF. This sequence joins TRBV27 and TRBJ2-1; 7 bases are shared with TRBD1. This CDR3 spans 17 amino acids. Germline assignment: CDR1 MNHEY and CDR2 SMNVEV (reference sequence). V dropped 3 bases and J dropped 9; count of bases not matched to a gene: 17.

The chain has TRBV27 and TRBJ1-1; D gene uncertain. Trimming shortened V by 2 bases and J by 4 bases, and 11 bases separated the two germline ends. Germline CDR1 is MNHEY and CDR2 is SMNVEV (reference sequence). This CDR3 has 14 amino acids. CDR3 residues: CASSLAMVGTEAFF. The CDR3 DNA is TGTGCCAGCAGTTTAGCGATGGTCGGCACTGAAGCTTTCTTT.

The chain recombines TRBV4-1 with TRBJ1-1; D is unclear. V lost 4 bases, J lost 5 bases, and 11 bases lay in between. This CDR3 spans 13 amino acids. Germline CDR1 MGHRA, CDR2 YSYEKL. In DNA form, the CDR3 reads TGCGCCAGCAGCCCTGGGAGTGGAACTGAAGCTTTCTTT. It specifies CASSPGSGTEAFF.

This clone was seen only once. The chain employs TRBV6-5 and TRBJ2-2, with TRBD2 matching 9 bases. The length of the CDR3 is 14 residues. V shed 11 bases, J shed 6 bases, and the junction held 10 bases outside the gene matches. CDR1 is MNHEY, CDR2 SVGAGI, per germline. CDR3 loop: CASSGVAGAGELFF. The CDR3 nucleotides read TGTGCCTCTAGTGGGGTAGCGGGAGCCGGGGAGCTGTTTTTT.

This clone has a single count. The chain employs TRBV28 and TRBJ2-7; TRBD2 is a possible D gene (6 bases). The germline gives CDR1 MDHEN, CDR2 SYDVKM. V lost 5 bases to trimming and J lost 3 bases, with 20 bases between them. This CDR3 comprises 16 residues. The CDR3 is CASSPSAAGRYYEQYF. The CDR3 DNA follows: TGTGCCAGCAGTCCCTCTGCGGCGGGACGCTACTACGAGCAGTACTTC.

The rearrangement uses TRBV5-1 and TRBJ2-4; 7 bases align to TRBD1. CDR1 is SGHRS and CDR2 is YFSETQ in the germline V gene. V was clipped by 8 bases and J by 5 bases; unmatched bases: 7. The CDR3 spans 13 residues. The CDR3 here is CASAGTAENIQYF. In DNA form, the CDR3 reads TGCGCCAGTGCCGGGACAGCGGAAAACATTCAGTACTTC.

The rearrangement uses TRBV14 and TRBJ2-1; 8 positions match TRBD2. After removal of 5 bases from V and 6 bases from J, the junction contained 9 bases not matched to a gene. This CDR3 contains 15 residues. The germline V gene encodes CDR1 SGHDN and CDR2 FVKESK. The CDR3 DNA follows: TGTGCCAGCAGCACTCCAGCGGGAGCCCCCAATGAGCAGTTCTTC. Its translation: CASSTPAGAPNEQFF.

The chain uses TRBV6-4 and TRBJ1-5; 8 nucleotides agree with TRBD1. Trimming cost V 6 bases and J 1 base; bases outside gene matches: 8. The CDR3 is 16 residues long. CDR1 is MRHNA, CDR2 SNTAGT, per germline. This chain's CDR3 is CASRSTGGGSNQPQHF. In nucleotides, the CDR3 is TGTGCCAGCAGATCCACAGGGGGAGGCAGCAATCAGCCCCAGCATTTT.

DNA of the CDR3: TGTGCCAGCAGTTTTGTTCCGGCGGCCCGAAACACCATATATTTT. The encoded protein is CASSFVPAARNTIYF. The genes are TRBV28 and TRBJ1-3; D uncertain. The germline CDR1 and CDR2 sequences are MDHEN and SYDVKM. Trimming removed 3 bases at V and 5 bases at J, with 14 bases between. The CDR3 contains 15 residues.

The chain joins TRBV7-9 to TRBJ2-3; the D gene is possibly TRBD2 (5 bases). The germline V gene encodes CDR1 SEHNR and CDR2 FQNEAQ (reference sequence). The V and J ends lost 5 bases and 4 bases respectively, with 13 bases between them. CDR3 length equals 14 residues. Written as DNA, the CDR3 is TGTGCCAGCAGCCCGGGCGGGTTCCCAGATACGCAGTATTTT. Translated: CASSPGGFPDTQYF.

This clone has just one count. The gene calls are TRBV6-1 and TRBJ2-4, with 8 nucleotides matching TRBD1. The germline V gene has CDR1 MNHNS and CDR2 SASEGT. The CDR3 sequence is 16 residues long. Trimming removed 2 bases from V and 7 bases from J; junction bases left unmatched: 10. The CDR3 loop is CASSERVGQGGNIQYF. For the CDR3, the DNA is TGTGCCAGCAGTGAAAGGGTAGGACAGGGTGGGAACATTCAGTACTTC.

The genes are TRBV6-5 and TRBJ2-5; D not resolved. CDR3 size: 16 residues. V was shortened by 0 bases and J by 4 bases, with 15 bases between the two germline ends. CDR1 is MNHEY, CDR2 SVGAGI, per germline. The CDR3 region has the DNA TGTGCCAGCAGTTACTCGCAGGTGGTTATCGGAGAGACCCAGTACTTC. As protein: CASSYSQVVIGETQYF.

The V and J genes are TRBV27 and TRBJ1-2, with D possibly TRBD1 on 6 matching bases. The CDR3 covers 16 residues. Germline-derived CDR1 and CDR2 are MNHEY and SMNVEV (reference sequence). V lost 8 bases and J lost 5, with 24 bases in between. CDR3 DNA: TGTGCCAGCCGGACCCCAAACCGGGACAAGACTTATGGCTACACCTTC. This sequence encodes CASRTPNRDKTYGYTF.

The chain uses TRBV29-1 and TRBJ2-3; D is unresolved. In germline, CDR1 is SQVTM, CDR2 ANQGSEA. Trimming stripped 0 bases from V and 0 bases from J, with 7 bases between. This CDR3 has 14 residues. CDR3 residues: CSVEDSRSTDTQYF. The CDR3 DNA reads as TGCAGCGTTGAAGATAGCCGGAGCACAGATACGCAGTATTTT.